This is a list of T cell receptor beta chains from one sample in a study of CD8+ T cells in alopecia areata. Measured with immunoSEQ multiplex PCR; TCRdb has only the in-frame clones, and not every one. The sample holds roughly 190,000 clones, approximately 56% seen once. The sequencing here drew on CD4+ T cells sorted from blood, taken at week 4, from a patient treated with tofacitinib. The receptors were sampled from a human donor with alopecia areata. Both conserved end residues are trimmed from each CDR3. The order of the fields is V gene, clone size, CDR3 protein. Clone sizes are given selectively: once, few, many, or a class where the clone is expanded.

v_gene: TRBV29-1; abundance: once; CDR3aa: SAVRLAGGETQY
v_gene: TRBV5-1; abundance: NA; CDR3aa: ASSDWQGTSAIGYT
v_gene: TRBV11-2; abundance: few; CDR3aa: ASSLATSVTGELF
v_gene: TRBV4-2; abundance: NA; CDR3aa: ASSQVPLTGTYEQY
v_gene: TRBV11-2; abundance: few; CDR3aa: ASSPIAKNIQY
v_gene: TRBV30; abundance: NA; CDR3aa: AWRAGIQAEAF
v_gene: TRBV15; abundance: few; CDR3aa: ATSRDLEGPYEQY
v_gene: TRBV14; abundance: NA; CDR3aa: ASSPVAGGRRDVQY
v_gene: TRBV29-1; abundance: NA; CDR3aa: SVVTGDTGELF
v_gene: TRBV4-3; abundance: NA; CDR3aa: ASSQESGTEVRSPLH
v_gene: TRBV5-1; abundance: NA; CDR3aa: ASSSGANTEAF
v_gene: TRBV4-2; abundance: NA; CDR3aa: ASSQSGQGLYGYT
v_gene: TRBV2; abundance: NA; CDR3aa: ASSATGGFDIQY
v_gene: TRBV30; abundance: NA; CDR3aa: AWSVFGPVGSGNTIY
v_gene: TRBV7-9; abundance: NA; CDR3aa: ASSPQGGLPNSPLH
v_gene: TRBV6-5; abundance: NA; CDR3aa: ASSPLAGGEETQY
v_gene: TRBV7-9; abundance: once; CDR3aa: ASGRLKGARTEAF
v_gene: TRBV7-2; abundance: few; CDR3aa: ASSLGFLAGGSNEQF
v_gene: TRBV5-1; abundance: NA; CDR3aa: ASGDRGYQETQY
v_gene: TRBV2; abundance: NA; CDR3aa: ASRWTGGQETQY
v_gene: TRBV9; abundance: NA; CDR3aa: ASRRGQNSPLH
v_gene: TRBV15; abundance: NA; CDR3aa: ATSKRQGWNYGYT
v_gene: TRBV30; abundance: NA; CDR3aa: AWSPGLNTEAF
v_gene: TRBV5-1; abundance: NA; CDR3aa: ASSLDGTLQETQY
v_gene: TRBV7-9; abundance: NA; CDR3aa: ASSNPGAQETQY
v_gene: TRBV11-2; abundance: NA; CDR3aa: ASSLARQVKQF
v_gene: TRBV15; abundance: NA; CDR3aa: ATSGSPSGTGVYEQY
v_gene: TRBV5-4; abundance: once; CDR3aa: ASSAGQVAYEQY
v_gene: TRBV30; abundance: few; CDR3aa: AWSVSLDLLKATSYEQY
v_gene: TRBV2; abundance: NA; CDR3aa: ASSERGYEQY
v_gene: TRBV6-1; abundance: once; CDR3aa: ASNRQGVRTPLH
v_gene: TRBV29-1; abundance: NA; CDR3aa: SVGANYGYT
v_gene: TRBV9; abundance: NA; CDR3aa: ASSVDGGGNSPLH
v_gene: TRBV30; abundance: NA; CDR3aa: AWSRREKLF
v_gene: TRBV5-1; abundance: NA; CDR3aa: ASSLVQGGTYEQY
v_gene: TRBV30; abundance: NA; CDR3aa: AWSRPTGAGQPQH
v_gene: TRBV29-1; abundance: NA; CDR3aa: SLEGPRWGSTDTQY
v_gene: TRBV29-1; abundance: NA; CDR3aa: SVLGTVVTDTQY
v_gene: TRBV7-2; abundance: NA; CDR3aa: ASSSPSRAETQY
v_gene: TRBV9; abundance: NA; CDR3aa: ASSVGLAAQSYEQY
v_gene: TRBV5-4; abundance: NA; CDR3aa: ASSLFGRGVYEQY
v_gene: TRBV15; abundance: NA; CDR3aa: ATSMSGTDTQY